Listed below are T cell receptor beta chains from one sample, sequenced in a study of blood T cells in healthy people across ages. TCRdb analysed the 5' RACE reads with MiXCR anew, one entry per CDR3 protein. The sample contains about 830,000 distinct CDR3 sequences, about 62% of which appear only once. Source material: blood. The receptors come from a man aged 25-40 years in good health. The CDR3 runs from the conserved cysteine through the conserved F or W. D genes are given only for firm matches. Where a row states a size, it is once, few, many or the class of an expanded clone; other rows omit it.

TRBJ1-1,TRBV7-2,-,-,CASSLATGRRNTEAFF,TGTGCCAGCAGCTTAGCTACTGGGCGGAGGAACACTGAAGCTTTCTTT
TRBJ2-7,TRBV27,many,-,CASSLTVSYEQYF,TGTGCCAGCAGCCTGACAGTTTCCTACGAGCAGTACTTC
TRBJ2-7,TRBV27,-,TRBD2,CASSLVGTSVEQYF,TGTGCCAGCAGTTTAGTGGGGACTAGCGTCGAGCAGTACTTC
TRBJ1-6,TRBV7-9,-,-,CASLSSYNSPLHF,TGTGCCAGCCTAAGCTCCTATAATTCACCCCTCCACTTT
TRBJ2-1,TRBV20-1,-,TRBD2,CSATLAGVRSEQFF,TGCAGTGCTACCCTAGCGGGAGTAAGAAGTGAGCAGTTCTTC
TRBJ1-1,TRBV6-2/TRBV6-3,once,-,CASSYGGGSEAFF,TGTGCCAGCAGTTACGGAGGGGGTAGTGAAGCTTTCTTT
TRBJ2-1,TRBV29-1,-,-,CSVEAYGTHYNEQFF,TGCAGCGTTGAAGCATACGGGACCCATTACAATGAGCAGTTCTTC
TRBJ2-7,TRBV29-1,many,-,CSVEDTQGYEQYF,TGCAGCGTTGAAGATACACAGGGCTACGAGCAGTACTTC
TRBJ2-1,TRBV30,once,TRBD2,CALKLTSGGYNEQFF,TGTGCCTTAAAACTGACTAGCGGGGGGTACAATGAGCAGTTCTTC
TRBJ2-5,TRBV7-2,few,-,CASSFYVAPRETQYF,TGTGCCAGCAGCTTTTACGTTGCCCCTCGTGAGACCCAGTACTTC
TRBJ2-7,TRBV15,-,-,CATSRDLRQEQYF,TGTGCCACCAGCAGAGATCTTAGACAGGAGCAGTACTTC
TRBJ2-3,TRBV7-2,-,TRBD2,CASSPRDFRAGGGTQYF,TGTGCCAGCAGCCCCCGGGATTTTAGAGCGGGAGGTGGTACGCAGTATTTT
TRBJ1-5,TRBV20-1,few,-,CSAAIEGRSNQPQHF,TGCAGTGCCGCGATTGAGGGGCGCAGCAATCAGCCCCAGCATTTT
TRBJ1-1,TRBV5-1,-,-,CASSWTDREFEAFF,TGCGCCAGCAGCTGGACGGACAGAGAATTTGAAGCTTTCTTT
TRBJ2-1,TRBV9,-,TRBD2,CASSVASGGYNEQFF,TGTGCCAGCAGCGTAGCGAGCGGGGGATACAATGAGCAGTTCTTC
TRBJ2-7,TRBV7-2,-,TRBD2,CASTPAGGYEQYF,TGTGCCAGCACCCCCGCCGGGGGGTACGAGCAGTACTTC
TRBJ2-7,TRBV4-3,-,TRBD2,CASSQDTSGTYEQYF,TGCGCCAGCAGCCAAGATACTAGCGGAACCTACGAGCAGTACTTC
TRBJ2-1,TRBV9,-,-,CASSVADGPPGDEQFF,TGTGCCAGCAGCGTAGCTGACGGGCCCCCAGGGGATGAGCAGTTCTTC
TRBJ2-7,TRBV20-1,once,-,CSARDNRARYEQYF,TGCAGTGCTAGAGATAACAGGGCGAGGTACGAGCAGTACTTC
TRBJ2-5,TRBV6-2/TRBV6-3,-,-,CASRNWETQYF,TGTGCCAGTCGGAATTGGGAGACCCAGTACTTC
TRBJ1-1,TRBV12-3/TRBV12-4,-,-,CAGRYGNTEAFF,TGTGCCGGCAGGTACGGGAACACTGAAGCTTTCTTT
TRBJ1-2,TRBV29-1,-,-,CSVVQGGVYTF,TGCAGCGTCGTACAGGGCGGGGTCTACACCTTC
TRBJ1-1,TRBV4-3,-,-,CASSQDWQSTEAFF,TGCGCCAGCAGCCAAGATTGGCAGTCCACTGAAGCTTTCTTT
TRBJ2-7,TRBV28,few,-,CASSPPPDSYEQYF,TGTGCCAGCAGTCCCCCTCCGGACAGCTACGAGCAGTACTTC
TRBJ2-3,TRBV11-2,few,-,CASSLPRADSTDTQYF,TGTGCCAGCAGCTTACCTCGGGCGGATAGCACAGATACGCAGTATTTT
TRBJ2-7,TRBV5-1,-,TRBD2,CASSSVLAGNYEQYF,TGCGCCAGCAGCTCGGTACTAGCGGGGAACTACGAGCAGTACTTC
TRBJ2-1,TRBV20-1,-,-,CSASSRTLEDYEQFF,TGCAGTGCTAGTTCCCGTACCCTTGAGGATTATGAGCAGTTCTTC
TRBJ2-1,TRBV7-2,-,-,CASSQTESSYNEQFF,TGTGCCAGCAGCCAGACAGAGAGCTCCTACAATGAGCAGTTCTTC
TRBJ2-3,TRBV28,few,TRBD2,CASSGRGVISTDTQYF,TGTGCCAGCAGCGGGAGGGGGGTCATAAGCACAGATACGCAGTATTTT
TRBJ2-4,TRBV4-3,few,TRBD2,CASSPGLAEGGNIQYF,TGCGCCAGCAGCCCGGGACTAGCGGAGGGGGGAAACATTCAGTACTTC
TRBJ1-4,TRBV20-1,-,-,CSARRRAGANEKLFF,TGCAGTGCTCGCCGCAGGGCCGGGGCTAATGAAAAACTGTTTTTT
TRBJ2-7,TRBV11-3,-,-,CASSLEGCGTNVYEQYF,TGTGCCAGCAGCTTAGAGGGCTGCGGGACAAACGTCTACGAGCAGTACTTC
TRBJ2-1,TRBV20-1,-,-,CSASTSGLVWNEQFF,TGCAGTGCTAGTACATCGGGACTGGTCTGGAATGAGCAGTTCTTC
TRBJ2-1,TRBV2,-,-,CAISGTGTNNGQFF,TGTGCCATCAGCGGGACAGGTACTAACAATGGGCAGTTCTTC
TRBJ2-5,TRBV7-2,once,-,CASSLAVRGRDETQYF,TGTGCCAGCAGCTTAGCGGTCCGGGGCCGGGATGAGACCCAGTACTTC
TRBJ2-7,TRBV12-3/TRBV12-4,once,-,CASSRTVTAGEQYF,TGTGCCAGCAGTCGGACAGTGACCGCGGGCGAGCAGTACTTC
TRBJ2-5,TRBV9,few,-,CASSPLGGTQYF,TGTGCCAGCAGCCCACTAGGCGGGACCCAGTACTTC
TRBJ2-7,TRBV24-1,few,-,CATSDSRTGVIEQYF,TGTGCCACCAGTGATTCCCGGACCGGGGTGATCGAGCAGTACTTC
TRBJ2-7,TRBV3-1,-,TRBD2,CASSHPSGSLYEQYF,TGTGCCAGCAGCCATCCTAGCGGGAGTTTGTACGAGCAGTACTTC
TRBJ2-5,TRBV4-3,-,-,CASSQDSRETQYF,TGCGCCAGCAGCCAAGACTCTAGAGAGACCCAGTACTTC
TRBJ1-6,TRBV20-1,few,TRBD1,CSAGQGDSSLHF,TGCAGTGCTGGACAGGGCGACTCTTCCCTCCACTTT
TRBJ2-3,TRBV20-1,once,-,CSAPKDAGGTDTQYF,TGCAGTGCCCCAAAGGATGCCGGGGGCACAGATACGCAGTATTTT
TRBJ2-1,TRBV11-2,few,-,CASGPPRDRLDNEQFF,TGTGCCAGCGGCCCCCCGCGAGATAGACTGGACAATGAGCAGTTCTTC